A selection of T cell receptor beta chains follows, all from one sample in a study of patients and donors after allogeneic stem cell transplantation. Each CDR3 protein gets one entry after TCRdb re-called the RT-PCR reads with MiXCR. The sample has fewer than 75,000 distinct CDR3 sequences; around a quarter are singletons. The sequenced material came from blood, either unsorted or a sorted T cell fraction (not recorded which). These receptor sequences come from a human donor who was either an allogeneic HSCT recipient or a stem cell or donor lymphocyte infusion donor (not recorded which). It is not recorded whose cells these are; they may come from a transplant donor. The CDR3 runs from the conserved cysteine through the conserved F or W. The D gene is left open where the match is weak. The size entry is marked missing in some rows and otherwise reads once, few, many or a size class.

V,D,J,size,CDR3,DNA
TRBV5-1,TRBD2,TRBJ2-2,few,CASSGETSGRDTGELFF,TGCGCCAGCAGCGGAGAGACTAGCGGGAGGGACACCGGGGAGCTGTTTTTT
TRBV6-1,TRBD1,TRBJ1-5,many,CASSQIRGHEQPQHF,TGTGCCAGCAGTCAGATCAGGGGGCATGAGCAGCCCCAGCATTTT
TRBV20-1,-,TRBJ1-4,-,CSTGGGAGEKLFF,TGCAGTACAGGAGGGGGGGCAGGGGAAAAACTGTTTTTT
TRBV20-1,-,TRBJ1-1,few,CSASFSSAEAFF,TGCAGTGCTAGCTTTTCTTCAGCTGAAGCTTTCTTT
TRBV9,TRBD2,TRBJ2-5,-,CASSAGGRGETQYF,TGTGCCAGCAGCGCCGGCGGGAGAGGGGAGACCCAGTACTTC
TRBV5-6,TRBD1,TRBJ1-5,-,CASSFSQGVFNQPQHF,TGTGCCAGCAGCTTCTCACAGGGGGTCTTCAATCAGCCCCAGCATTTT
TRBV5-1,-,TRBJ2-7,-,CASSLDIQVYEQYF,TGCGCCAGCAGCTTGGACATACAGGTCTACGAGCAGTACTTC
TRBV20-1,-,TRBJ1-2,few,CSARAPGYTF,TGCAGTGCTAGAGCACCCGGCTACACCTTC
TRBV5-1,-,TRBJ2-1,few,CASSLRSVSYNEQFF,TGCGCCAGCAGCCTAAGATCTGTCTCCTACAATGAGCAGTTCTTC
TRBV6-6,TRBD1,TRBJ1-4,-,CASRPTGGNEKLFF,TGTGCCAGCAGACCGACAGGGGGCAATGAAAAACTGTTTTTT
TRBV25-1,TRBD1,TRBJ2-7,-,CASSPGQSYEQYF,TGTGCCAGCAGCCCGGGACAGAGCTACGAGCAGTACTTC
TRBV4-1,TRBD2,TRBJ2-1,-,CASSQDSGGWDEQFF,TGCGCCAGCAGCCAAGATAGCGGGGGGTGGGATGAGCAGTTCTTC
TRBV12-3/TRBV12-4,TRBD1,TRBJ1-5,few,CASRGQGDNQPQHF,TGTGCCAGCAGGGGACAGGGGGATAATCAGCCCCAGCATTTT
TRBV7-9,TRBD1,TRBJ2-7,few,CASSIGGTGSYEQYF,TGTGCCAGCAGCATAGGCGGGACAGGGTCCTACGAGCAGTACTTC
TRBV20-1,-,TRBJ1-6,-,CSARDAVVSSYNSPLHF,TGCAGTGCTAGAGATGCCGTCGTGAGCTCCTATAATTCACCCCTCCACTTT
TRBV5-1,-,TRBJ1-5,few,CASSLGTGQPQHF,TGCGCCAGCAGCTTGGGGACGGGTCAGCCCCAGCATTTT
TRBV5-6,TRBD2,TRBJ2-3,once,CASSLPTSGGADTQYF,TGTGCCAGCAGCCTACCGACTAGCGGGGGGGCAGATACGCAGTATTTT
TRBV5-1,-,TRBJ2-4,-,CASRGIAKNIQYF,TGCGCCAGCAGAGGGATAGCCAAAAACATTCAGTACTTC
TRBV5-1,-,TRBJ2-5,-,CASSLGFQETQYF,TGCGCCAGCAGCTTGGGGTTCCAAGAGACCCAGTACTTC
TRBV20-1,TRBD2,TRBJ2-7,few,CSARDPGRGVSEQYF,TGCAGTGCTAGAGATCCTGGGAGGGGTGTCAGCGAGCAGTACTTC
TRBV28,TRBD2,TRBJ2-1,-,CASSAPGLGYNEQFF,TGTGCCAGCAGTGCGCCGGGACTAGGATACAATGAGCAGTTCTTC
TRBV29-1,-,TRBJ2-7,-,CSVEVLRTSNYEQYF,TGCAGCGTTGAAGTTCTGCGGACCAGCAACTACGAGCAGTACTTC
TRBV10-3,-,TRBJ1-2,-,CAITPAGGSGYGYTF,TGTGCCATCACCCCTGCCGGGGGATCAGGCTATGGCTACACCTTC
TRBV6-2/TRBV6-3,-,TRBJ2-2,-,CASSYRGTGELFF,TGTGCCAGCAGTTATCGGGGCACCGGGGAGCTGTTTTTT
TRBV27,TRBD2,TRBJ2-3,-,CASSLLQTSRLTDTQYF,TGTGCCAGCAGTCTCCTCCAGACTAGCAGACTCACAGATACGCAGTATTTT
TRBV7-7,TRBD1,TRBJ2-5,-,CASSATGVVETQYF,TGTGCTAGCAGCGCTACAGGGGTCGTGGAGACCCAGTACTTC
TRBV20-1,TRBD1,TRBJ2-4,-,CSASRDRKNIQYF,TGCAGTGCTAGCCGGGACAGAAAAAACATTCAGTACTTC